A selection of T cell receptor beta chains follows, all from one sample in a study of cytomegalovirus exposure and HLA in healthy donors. This table comes from immunoSEQ multiplex PCR, and its TCRdb copy is limited to in-frame clones, with some not included. The repertoire holds 65,000 to 80,000 clones, around 94% seen once, with 2.1% in the top ten. The sequenced sample consisted of PBMCs. The source is a woman between 18 and 29 years old in good health and CMV-seronegative. Both conserved end residues are part of each CDR3. Each record gives: CDR3 length, V gene, D gene, J gene, CDR3 protein, CDR3 DNA. The D gene is left open where the match is weak.

CDR3 length: 18
V gene: TRBV4-2
D gene: TRBD1
J gene: TRBJ1-1
CDR3 protein: CASSQALGQGTLNTEAFF
CDR3 DNA: TGTGCCAGCAGCCAAGCCTTGGGACAGGGGACATTGAACACTGAAGCTTTCTTT

CDR3 length: 12
V gene: TRBV6-5
D gene: NA
J gene: TRBJ2-3
CDR3 protein: CASSYGPDTQYF
CDR3 DNA: TGTGCCAGCAGTTACGGGCCAGATACGCAGTATTTT

CDR3 length: 13
V gene: TRBV6-1
D gene: NA
J gene: TRBJ2-7
CDR3 protein: CASSVTLFYEQYF
CDR3 DNA: TGTGCCAGCAGTGTTACGCTATTCTACGAGCAGTACTTC

CDR3 length: 15
V gene: TRBV7-2
D gene: TRBD1
J gene: TRBJ1-4
CDR3 protein: CASSLRLQGAEKLFF
CDR3 DNA: TGTGCCAGCAGCTTAAGGTTACAGGGGGCTGAAAAACTGTTTTTT

CDR3 length: 13
V gene: TRBV7-9
D gene: TRBD1
J gene: TRBJ1-1
CDR3 protein: CASSSGQGTEAFF
CDR3 DNA: TGTGCCAGCAGCTCCGGACAGGGCACTGAAGCTTTCTTT

CDR3 length: 15
V gene: TRBV28
D gene: TRBD1
J gene: TRBJ1-2
CDR3 protein: CASLDRGTPNYGYTF
CDR3 DNA: TGTGCCAGCCTGGACAGGGGTACCCCTAACTATGGCTACACCTTC

CDR3 length: 14
V gene: TRBV6-1
D gene: NA
J gene: TRBJ1-5
CDR3 protein: CASCSGQLNQPQHF
CDR3 DNA: TGTGCCAGCTGCTCAGGACAGCTCAATCAGCCCCAGCATTTT

CDR3 length: 15
V gene: TRBV7-2
D gene: TRBD2
J gene: TRBJ2-1
CDR3 protein: CASSSGGASYNEQFF
CDR3 DNA: TGTGCCAGCAGCTCGGGGGGGGCGAGCTACAATGAGCAGTTCTTC

CDR3 length: 15
V gene: TRBV18
D gene: TRBD1
J gene: TRBJ2-7
CDR3 protein: CASSNRDRGAYEQYF
CDR3 DNA: TGTGCCAGCTCAAACCGGGACAGGGGCGCCTACGAGCAGTACTTC

CDR3 length: 13
V gene: TRBV5-1
D gene: TRBD1
J gene: TRBJ1-1
CDR3 protein: CASSLEGTGEAFF
CDR3 DNA: TGCGCCAGCAGCTTGGAGGGGACAGGTGAAGCTTTCTTT

CDR3 length: 10
V gene: TRBV7-5
D gene: NA
J gene: TRBJ2-7
CDR3 protein: CARSLVGAYF
CDR3 DNA: TGTGCCAGAAGCTTAGTAGGGGCCTACTTC